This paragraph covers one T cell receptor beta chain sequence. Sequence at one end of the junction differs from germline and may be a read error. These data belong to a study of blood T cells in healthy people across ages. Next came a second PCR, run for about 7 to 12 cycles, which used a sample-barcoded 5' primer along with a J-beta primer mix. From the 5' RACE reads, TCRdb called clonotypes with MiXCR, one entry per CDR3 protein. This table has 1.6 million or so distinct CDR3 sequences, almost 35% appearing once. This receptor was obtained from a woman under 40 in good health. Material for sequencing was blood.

CDR3 sequence reads: CASSLEPRGSSCEQYF. CDR3 in DNA: TGCGCCAGCAGCTTGGAGCCCAGGGGGTCTTCCTGCGAGCAGTACTTC. This chain joins TRBV5-1 and TRBJ2-7, with 7 bases identical to TRBD1. This CDR3 has 16 residues. The germline CDR1 and CDR2 sequences are SGHRS and YFSETQ.